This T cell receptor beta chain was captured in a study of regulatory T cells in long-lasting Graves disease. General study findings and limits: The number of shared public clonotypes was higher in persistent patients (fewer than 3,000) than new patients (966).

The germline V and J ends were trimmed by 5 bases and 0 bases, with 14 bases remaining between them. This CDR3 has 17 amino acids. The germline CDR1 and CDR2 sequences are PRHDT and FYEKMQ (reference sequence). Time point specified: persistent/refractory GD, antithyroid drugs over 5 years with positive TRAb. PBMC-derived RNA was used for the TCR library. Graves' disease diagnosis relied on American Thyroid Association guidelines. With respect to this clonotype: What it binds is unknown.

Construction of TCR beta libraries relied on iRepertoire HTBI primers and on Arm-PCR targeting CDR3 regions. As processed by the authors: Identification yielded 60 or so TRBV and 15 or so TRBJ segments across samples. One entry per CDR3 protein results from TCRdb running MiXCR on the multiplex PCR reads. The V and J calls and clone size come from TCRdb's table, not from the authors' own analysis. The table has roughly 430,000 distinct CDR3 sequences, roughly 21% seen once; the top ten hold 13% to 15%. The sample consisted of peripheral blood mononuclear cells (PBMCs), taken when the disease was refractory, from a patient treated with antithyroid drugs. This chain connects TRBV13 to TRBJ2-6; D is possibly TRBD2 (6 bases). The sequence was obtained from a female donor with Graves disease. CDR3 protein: CASSGGSGYSGANVLTF. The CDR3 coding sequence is TGTGCCAGCAGCGGCGGTAGCGGATACTCTGGGGCCAACGTCCTGACTTTC.